Below are 31 T cell receptor beta chains sequenced from a single sample in a study of cytotoxic CD8 clonotypes in ibrutinib-treated CLL (dated by TCRdb to 2020 to 2022). The time point tag for this specimen amounts to: progressive disease on ibrutinib. Libraries were built with the immunoSEQ multiplex PCR assay. TCRdb stores this immuneACCESS table with in-frame sequences only. Part of the clones is absent; in the studies checked, under half of the shortfall reflects unresolved V genes, and no reason is known for the rest. This sample comprises 250,000 to 350,000 clones, roughly three quarters of them detected only once. The top ten clones comprise around 6% of the sample. Sequenced material: PBMCs, taken at disease progression, from a patient treated with ibrutinib. Receptors originate from a human donor with chronic lymphocytic leukemia.

Remarks on this clone: The same CDR3 arises from other DNA sequences in this sample as well. The CDR3 region is CASSSGTYTDTQYF. The CDR3 nucleotides are TGCGCCAGCAGCTCCGGGACATACACAGATACGCAGTATTTT. J is TRBJ2-3 and V is TRBV5-1, with D possibly matching TRBD1 (6 bases). This CDR3 contains 14 residues. The germline V and J ends were trimmed by 3 bases and 2 bases, with 10 bases remaining between them. Germline CDR1 reads SGHRS; CDR2 reads YFSETQ.

J is TRBJ2-2 and V is TRBV4-2; 8 nucleotides align to TRBD2. This CDR3 is 17 amino acids long. V was pared by 4 bases and J by 3 bases, with 10 bases of the junction left unmatched. Germline V lookup: CDR1 LGHNA, CDR2 YNFKEQ. The CDR3, as DNA: TGTGCCAGCAGCCCACCGGGGGGGGCCGGTGACACCGGGGAGCTGTTTTTT. This gives the protein CASSPPGGAGDTGELFF.

J is TRBJ1-1 and V is TRBV9; 8 bases map to TRBD1. CDR3 length equals 18 residues. V was clipped by 3 bases and J by 4 bases; unmatched bases: 17. The germline V gene encodes CDR1 SGDLS and CDR2 YYNGEE. This chain's CDR3 is CASSAKVYGQGAGTEAFF. The CDR3 DNA sequence: TGTGCCAGCAGCGCCAAGGTGTATGGACAGGGAGCCGGCACTGAAGCTTTCTTT.

The V gene is TRBV7-7, the J gene TRBJ2-1, with 10 bases lining up with TRBD2. Germline V CDR1 and CDR2: SSHAT, FNYEAQ (reference sequence). With 1 base clipped from V and 9 bases from J, the junction kept 6 bases outside the gene matches. This CDR3 has 15 amino acids. This CDR3 reads CASSLGLAGAGEQFF. CDR3 in DNA: TGTGCCAGCAGCTTAGGTCTAGCGGGAGCGGGTGAGCAGTTCTTC.

The genes are TRBV4-1 and TRBJ1-5; 8 bases align to TRBD1. The CDR3 is 14 amino acids. V was clipped by 4 bases and J by 8 bases; unmatched bases: 7. Germline assignment: CDR1 MGHRA and CDR2 YSYEKL. Here the CDR3 reads CASSPPWDRKPQHF. The CDR3 coding sequence is TGCGCCAGCAGCCCCCCCTGGGACAGGAAGCCCCAGCATTTT.

In DNA, the CDR3 is TGTGCCAGCAGGCCCTGGGAGGAGACTGAAGCTTTCTTT. Amino acid sequence: CASRPWEETEAFF. The rearrangement joins TRBV2 to TRBJ1-1; D is uncertain. The germline CDR1 and CDR2 sequences are SNHLY and FYNNEI. This CDR3 has 13 amino acids. Between the trimmed V and J ends, which lost 6 bases and 5 bases, there was a span of 13 bases.

The chain combines TRBV29-1 with TRBJ2-5; a weak D match, TRBD1 (6 bases). This CDR3 spans 16 amino acids. Germline CDR1 reads SQVTM; CDR2 reads ANQGSEA. V gave up 0 bases and J gave up 5 bases, with 19 bases separating them. CDR3 DNA: TGCAGCGTTGAAGAAGGGTTGGCAGGGGTCGGGGAGACCCAGTACTTC. It codes for CSVEEGLAGVGETQYF.

The chain is built from TRBV6-1 and TRBJ2-7; no clear D. The CDR3 is 12 amino acids. The V end lost 2 bases, the J end lost 4 bases, and 6 bases lay between the germline ends. CDR1 MNHNS and CDR2 SASEGT come from the germline V gene. The CDR3 bases are TGTGCCAGCAGTGAATCTGGTTACGAGCAGTACTTC. As protein: CASSESGYEQYF.

V gene TRBV10-2 combines with J gene TRBJ1-2; no reliable D call. The CDR3 is 13 amino acids. V was trimmed by 5 bases and J by 2 bases, leaving 9 bases between them. Germline CDR1 reads WSHSY; CDR2 reads SAAADI. The CDR3 spells CASSFGENYGYTF. The CDR3 nucleotides read TGCGCCAGCAGTTTTGGGGAGAACTATGGCTACACCTTC.

V usage is TRBV28 and J usage is TRBJ2-1; 13 bases align to TRBD2. The CDR3 spans 18 residues. Germline V gene lookup returns CDR1 MDHEN and CDR2 SYDVKM. J gave up 8 bases and V 6 bases, and 16 bases lay outside the gene matches. The CDR3 DNA sequence: TGTGCCAGCAGCACTATTTATCGGACTAGCGGGAGACCGGATGAGCAGTTCTTC. This translates into CASSTIYRTSGRPDEQFF.

The rearrangement joins TRBV2 to TRBJ2-5; 7 bases fit TRBD1. This CDR3 has 15 residues. CDR1 and CDR2 (germline): SNHLY, FYNNEI. Trimming took 7 bases from V and 1 from J; bases not matched to a gene: 9. The CDR3 region has the DNA TGTGCCAGCATAGGGACAGATATGTCCCAAGAGACCCAGTACTTC. Translated: CASIGTDMSQETQYF.

V gene TRBV7-9 combines with J gene TRBJ1-6, with 10 bases aligning to TRBD1. CDR3 length: 16 amino acids. The V and J ends lost 5 bases and 10 bases, in that order; junction bases with no gene match: 11. Germline V gene lookup returns CDR1 SEHNR and CDR2 FQNEAQ (reference sequence). CDR3 coding DNA: TGTGCCAGCAGCCCATCCTCCGGGACAGGGGACTCACCCCTCCACTTT. The encoded protein is CASSPSSGTGDSPLHF.

The chain uses TRBV9 and TRBJ2-7; no clear D gene. From germline, CDR1 is SGDLS and CDR2 YYNGEE. The CDR3 is 12 amino acids. Trimming left V 3 bases short and J 6 bases short, with 10 bases between. The CDR3 here is CASSGAPGEQYF. The CDR3 DNA follows: TGTGCCAGCAGCGGCGCGCCCGGCGAGCAGTACTTC.

The chain employs TRBV7-9 and TRBJ1-3, with unresolved D. Looked up from germline, CDR1 is SEHNR and CDR2 is FQNEAQ (reference sequence). Trimming cost V 1 base and J 0 bases, with 4 bases left between them. CDR3 size: 14 residues. Here the CDR3 DNA reads TGTGCCAGCAGCTTAGTAACCTCTGGAAACACCATATATTTT. It encodes CASSLVTSGNTIYF.

This clone was found once. The chain combines TRBV6-1 with TRBJ1-2; perhaps TRBD1 as D (6 bases). The germline CDR1 and CDR2 sequences are MNHNS and SASEGT. The CDR3 has 15 amino acids. V was cut by 5 bases and J by 1 base, with 14 bases left in between. DNA of the CDR3: TGTGCCAGCAGTCAGAAACAGGGAAATAACTATGGCTACACCTTC. This codes for CASSQKQGNNYGYTF.

This chain uses TRBV2 with TRBJ1-6; D unresolved. This CDR3 comprises 13 residues. V lost 2 bases and J lost 10, with 9 bases in between. Germline values: CDR1 SNHLY, CDR2 FYNNEI. The CDR3 DNA reads TGTGCCAGCAGTGAAAGGGTATCCTCACCCCTCCACTTT. Residues: CASSERVSSPLHF.

The J gene is TRBJ1-1, the V gene TRBV29-1, with 9 bases identical to TRBD1. The V and J ends lost 5 bases and 3 bases, in that order; junction bases with no gene match: 4. This CDR3 has 13 residues. CDR1 and CDR2 from the germline V gene are SQVTM and ANQGSEA. CDR3 nucleotides: TGCAGCGTTTCGGACAGGGGATACACTGAAGCTTTCTTT. Protein product: CSVSDRGYTEAFF.

The rearrangement joins TRBV19 to TRBJ1-3; D unclear. The CDR3 contains 15 residues. CDR1 is LNHDA, CDR2 SQIVND, per germline (reference sequence). V was shortened by 3 bases and J by 0 bases, with 9 bases between the two germline ends. CDR3 amino acids: CASSMGPVSGNTIYF. The CDR3 bases are TGTGCCAGTAGTATGGGTCCAGTCTCTGGAAACACCATATATTTT.

This clone was counted a few times. V gene TRBV7-9 combines with J gene TRBJ2-7; 7 nucleotides match TRBD2. The CDR3 loop spans 15 amino acids. Germline trimming cut 2 bases from V and 1 base from J; bases unmatched to any gene: 5. Germline CDR1 SEHNR, CDR2 FQNEAQ (reference sequence). The CDR3 reads CASSLLIGRSYEQYF. CDR3 nucleotides: TGTGCCAGCAGCTTATTAATCGGGAGGTCCTACGAGCAGTACTTC.

CDR3 residues: CASSWVVGTVSNYGYTF. Written as DNA, the CDR3 is TGCGCCAGCAGCTGGGTTGTTGGGACAGTTTCTAACTATGGCTACACCTTC. The chain is built from TRBV5-1 and TRBJ1-2; 7 nucleotides agree with TRBD1. J was trimmed by 0 bases and V by 3 bases; bases with no gene match: 11. Germline V gene data show CDR1 as SGHRS and CDR2 as YFSETQ. This CDR3 comprises 17 residues.

This clone came up a few times. The chain employs TRBV28 and TRBJ2-3; unclear D gene. V was cut by 5 bases and J by 4 bases, with 7 bases left in between. The CDR3 sequence is 12 residues long. Germline CDR1 reads MDHEN; CDR2 reads SYDVKM. The DNA for the CDR3 is TGTGCCAGCAGTCGTAATCCAGATACGCAGTATTTT. Its translation: CASSRNPDTQYF.

As to this clone: A read error is likely, as this CDR3 ends without the conserved phenylalanine or tryptophan. The chain is built from TRBV5-1 and TRBJ1-1; possibly TRBD1 for D (5 bases). The CDR3 loop spans 13 amino acids. V shed 2 bases and J shed 3 bases, with 8 bases lying between them. Germline V gene data show CDR1 as SGHRS and CDR2 as YFSETQ. The CDR3 coding sequence is TGCGCCAGCAGCTTCGCGGGGCACACTGAAGCTTTCCTT. It encodes CASSFAGHTEAFL.

CDR3 sequence: CASSHSLAGVDTQYF. CDR3 nucleotide sequence: TGTGCCAGCAGCCACTCCCTAGCGGGGGTAGATACGCAGTATTTT. The J gene is TRBJ2-3, the V gene TRBV6-4, with 10 bases lining up with TRBD2. Germline CDR1 is MRHNA and CDR2 is SNTAGT. J lost 5 bases, V lost 6 bases, and 8 bases had no gene match. The CDR3 runs 15 residues.

This chain connects TRBV15 to TRBJ1-3, with TRBD1 identical over 7 bases. V shed 8 bases and J 0 bases; nucleotides not matched to a gene: 4. Looked up from germline, CDR1 is LNHNV and CDR2 is YYDKDF (reference sequence). The CDR3 is 14 amino acids. CDR3 sequence reads: CATGGQPSGNTIYF. The CDR3 DNA reads as TGTGCCACCGGGGGACAGCCCTCTGGAAACACCATATATTTT.

The gene calls are TRBV7-8 and TRBJ2-2, with TRBD2 matching over 11 bases. Per germline, CDR1 SGHVS and CDR2 FQNEAQ. This CDR3 has 17 residues. Germline trimming cut 7 bases from V and 6 bases from J; bases unmatched to any gene: 13. In nucleotides, the CDR3 is TGTGCCAGCACCGGGACTAGCGGAGGGTCGGTGGCCGGGGAGCTGTTTTTT. Its translation: CASTGTSGGSVAGELFF.

The chain links TRBV11-2 to TRBJ2-7; 12 bases line up with TRBD2. Germline lookup yields CDR1 SGHAT and CDR2 FQNNGV. Trimming took 6 bases from V and 2 from J; bases not matched to a gene: 17. The CDR3 consists of 19 residues. This chain's CDR3 is CASSSRTSGTPTYPYEQYF. Written as DNA, the CDR3 is TGTGCCAGCAGTTCCAGGACTAGCGGGACCCCGACCTACCCCTACGAGCAGTACTTC.

CDR3 amino acids: CASSFQPLAGGDEQYF. For the CDR3, the DNA is TGCGCCAGCAGCTTTCAGCCCCTAGCGGGGGGCGACGAGCAGTACTTC. The chain recombines TRBV5-1 with TRBJ2-7, with 11 bases fitting TRBD2. The germline V gene encodes CDR1 SGHRS and CDR2 YFSETQ. The CDR3 consists of 16 residues. The J segment lost 5 bases and the V segment lost 2 bases, leaving 9 bases of the junction unmatched.

The J gene is TRBJ2-7, the V gene TRBV28, with unresolved D. With 2 bases removed from V and 4 bases from J, the gap between germline ends came to 9 bases. CDR1 is MDHEN, CDR2 SYDVKM, per germline. CDR3 length: 13 residues. CDR3 DNA sequence: TGTGCCAGCAGTTTACGGTTCCTGTACGAGCAGTACTTC. This sequence encodes CASSLRFLYEQYF.

This chain links TRBV9 with TRBJ2-7, with D uncertain. Trimming removed 4 bases at V and 0 bases at J, with 8 bases between. CDR1 and CDR2 from the germline V gene are SGDLS and YYNGEE. The CDR3 extends over 13 amino acids. CDR3: CASSPPSSYEQYF. CDR3 nucleotides: TGTGCCAGCAGCCCACCGAGCTCCTACGAGCAGTACTTC. Combining the CDR3 with reference TRBV9 and TRBJ2-7 gives the whole variable domain DSGVTQTPKHLITATGQRVTLRCSPRSGDLSVYWYQQSLDQGLQFLIQYYNGEERAKGNILERFSAQQFPDLHSELNLSSLELGDSALYFCASSPPSSYEQYFGPGTRLTVT.

The V call is TRBV18, the J call TRBJ2-7, with D perhaps TRBD1 (5 bases). Between the trimmed V and J ends, which lost 6 bases and 5 bases, there was a span of 11 bases. Germline V lookup: CDR1 KGHSH, CDR2 LQKENI. The CDR3 is 12 residues long. The CDR3 sequence: CASSLGHHEQYF. CDR3 coding DNA: TGTGCCAGCTCTCTTGGACACCACGAGCAGTACTTC.

The V call is TRBV9, the J call TRBJ2-3, with 7 nucleotides matching TRBD1. The length of the CDR3 is 14 residues. Germline assignment: CDR1 SGDLS and CDR2 YYNGEE. Trimming cost V 3 bases and J 1 base; bases outside gene matches: 2. The CDR3 loop is CASSEGGGTDTQYF. CDR3 nucleotides: TGTGCCAGCAGCGAAGGGGGCGGCACAGATACGCAGTATTTT.